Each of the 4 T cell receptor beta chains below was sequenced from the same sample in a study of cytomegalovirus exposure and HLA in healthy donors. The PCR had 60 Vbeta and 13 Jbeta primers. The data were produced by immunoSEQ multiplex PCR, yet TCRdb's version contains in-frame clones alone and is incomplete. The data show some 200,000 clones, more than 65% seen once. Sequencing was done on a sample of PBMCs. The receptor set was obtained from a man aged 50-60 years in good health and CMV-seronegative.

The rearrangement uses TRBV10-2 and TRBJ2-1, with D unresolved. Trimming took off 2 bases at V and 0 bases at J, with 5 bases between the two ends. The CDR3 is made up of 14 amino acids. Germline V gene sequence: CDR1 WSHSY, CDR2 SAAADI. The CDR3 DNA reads TGCGCCAGCAGTGAGGGCAGCTCCTACAATGAGCAGTTCTTC. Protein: CASSEGSSYNEQFF.

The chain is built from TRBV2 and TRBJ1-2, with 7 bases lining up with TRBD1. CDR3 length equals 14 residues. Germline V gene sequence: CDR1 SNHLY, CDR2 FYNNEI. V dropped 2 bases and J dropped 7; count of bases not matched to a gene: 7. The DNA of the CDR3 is TGTGCCAGCAGTGAATCACAGGGGATGAGTGGCTACACCTTC. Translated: CASSESQGMSGYTF.

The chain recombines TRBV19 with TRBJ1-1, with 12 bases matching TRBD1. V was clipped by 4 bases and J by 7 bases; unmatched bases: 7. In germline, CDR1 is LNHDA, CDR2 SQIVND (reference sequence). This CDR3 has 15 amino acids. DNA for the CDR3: TGTGCCAGTAGTAGCGGGACAGGGGGCACGATTGAAGCTTTCTTT. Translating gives CASSSGTGGTIEAFF.

The CDR3 sequence: CASSIGGTGELFF. In DNA, the CDR3 is TGTGCCAGTAGTATCGGGGGCACCGGGGAGCTGTTTTTT. The chain is built from TRBV19 and TRBJ2-2; tentative D call: TRBD2 (6 bases). Germline V gene sequence: CDR1 LNHDA, CDR2 SQIVND (reference sequence). The CDR3 runs 13 residues. Trimming removed 3 bases from V and 4 bases from J, with 6 bases in between.